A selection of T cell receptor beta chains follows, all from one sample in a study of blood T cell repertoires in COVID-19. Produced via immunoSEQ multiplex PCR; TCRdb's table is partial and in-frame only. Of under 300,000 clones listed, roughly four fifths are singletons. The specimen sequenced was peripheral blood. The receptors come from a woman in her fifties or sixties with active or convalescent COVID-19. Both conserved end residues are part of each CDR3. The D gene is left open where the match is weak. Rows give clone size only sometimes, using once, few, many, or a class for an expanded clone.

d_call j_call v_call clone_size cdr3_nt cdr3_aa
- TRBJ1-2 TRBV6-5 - TGTGCCAGCAGTTACTCCACAGGGAACTATGGCTACACCTTC CASSYSTGNYGYTF
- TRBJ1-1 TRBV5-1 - TGCGCCAGCACCGGGTCTTCTAACACTGAAGCTTTCTTT CASTGSSNTEAFF
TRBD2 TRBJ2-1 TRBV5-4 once TGTGCCAGCAGCTCAAAGCGGGGGGGTGAGCAGTTCTTC CASSSKRGGEQFF
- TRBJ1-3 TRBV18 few TGTGCCAGCTCACCGCGGACAGTCTCTGGAAACACCATATATTTT CASSPRTVSGNTIYF
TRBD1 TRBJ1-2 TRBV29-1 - TGCAGCGTTTCAGGGGGGCTCTATGGCTACACCTTC CSVSGGLYGYTF
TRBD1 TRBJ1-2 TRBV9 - TGTGCCAGCAGCGTAACGGGACAGGGGGACCCGCCTGGCTACACCTTC CASSVTGQGDPPGYTF
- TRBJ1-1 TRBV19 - TGTGCCAGTAAGTGGGGGCGAATGAACACTGAAGCTTTCTTT CASKWGRMNTEAFF
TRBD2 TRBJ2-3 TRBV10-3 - TGTGCCTCCCGGGCACTAGCGGGGGTCCTAGATACGCAGTATTTT CASRALAGVLDTQYF
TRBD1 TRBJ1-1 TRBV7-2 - TGTGCCAGCAGCTTAGCGCTGACAGGGGGTGAAGCTTTCTTT CASSLALTGGEAFF
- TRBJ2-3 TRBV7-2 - TGTGCCAGCAGCTCCAGGTACACAGATACGCAGTATTTT CASSSRYTDTQYF
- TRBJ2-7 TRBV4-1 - TGCGCCAGCAGCCAAGAGTACACATCCTACGAGCAGTACTTC CASSQEYTSYEQYF
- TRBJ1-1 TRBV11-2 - TGTGCCAGCAGCTTAGAACAGTTTAGCACTGAAGCTTTCTTT CASSLEQFSTEAFF
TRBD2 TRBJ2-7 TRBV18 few TGTGCCAGCTCACCCCCGGGAGCGGGAACCTACGAGCAGTACTTC CASSPPGAGTYEQYF
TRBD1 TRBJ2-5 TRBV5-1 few TGCGCCAGCAGCTATGGACAGGGATTGGAGACCCAGTACTTC CASSYGQGLETQYF
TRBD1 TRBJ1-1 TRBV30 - TGTGCCTGGAGTGCCCTTCTTGGACAGGGGGGGACTGAAGCTTTCTTT CAWSALLGQGGTEAFF
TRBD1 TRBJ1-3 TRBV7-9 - TGTGCCAGCAGCTTAGACAGGGGGTTAGTCTTCTCTGGAAACACCATATATTTT CASSLDRGLVFSGNTIYF
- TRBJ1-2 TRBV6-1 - TGTGCCAGCAGTGAAGGACAGGAGGCTAACTATGGCTACACCTTC CASSEGQEANYGYTF
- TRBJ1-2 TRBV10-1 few TGCGCGCCCGTTATGAGCGGGAACTATGGCTACACCTTC CAPVMSGNYGYTF
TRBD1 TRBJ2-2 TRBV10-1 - TGCGCCAGCAGTGAGTCTCCCACAGGGGTATACGGGGAGCTGTTTTTT CASSESPTGVYGELFF
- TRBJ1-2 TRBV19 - TGTGCCAGTAGACTACGGGCTTCTGAGGGTGGCTACACCTTC CASRLRASEGGYTF
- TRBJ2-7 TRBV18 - TGTGCCAGCTCACCGGAGTACGAGCAGTACTTC CASSPEYEQYF
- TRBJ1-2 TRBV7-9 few TGTGCCAGCACTCTTTTGGACAGCGCTTACTATGGCTACACCTTC CASTLLDSAYYGYTF
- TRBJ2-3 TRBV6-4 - TGTGCCAGCAGTGACGGTAACAGGGCCACGCAGTATTTT CASSDGNRATQYF
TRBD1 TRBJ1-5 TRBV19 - TGTGCCAGTAGTAGAGGACAGGGAGGGAGTCAGCCCCAGCATTTT CASSRGQGGSQPQHF
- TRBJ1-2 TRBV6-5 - TGTGCCAGCAGTCCAAACAGGGAAGTGGGCTACACCTTC CASSPNREVGYTF
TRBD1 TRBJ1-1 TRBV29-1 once TGCAGCGTCGAGGGACAGAGGAACACTGAAGCTTTCTTT CSVEGQRNTEAFF
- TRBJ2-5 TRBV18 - TGTGCCAGCTCAGTTGACCAGGGGACCCAGTACTTC CASSVDQGTQYF
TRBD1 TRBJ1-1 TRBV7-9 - TGTGCCAGCAGCCCCCGACAGGGAAAGAACACTGAAGCTTTCTTT CASSPRQGKNTEAFF
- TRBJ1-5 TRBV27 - TGTGCCAGCAGTTTGCGGCAGGGCGTGAATCAGCCCCAGCATTTT CASSLRQGVNQPQHF
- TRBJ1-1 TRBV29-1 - TGCAGCGTTGTCTTGCCCTCAGCGTCTTTCTTT CSVVLPSASFF
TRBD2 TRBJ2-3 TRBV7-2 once TGTGCCAGCAGCTACGGACTAGCGGGCACAGATACGCAGTATTTT CASSYGLAGTDTQYF
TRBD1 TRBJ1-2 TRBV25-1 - TGTGCCAGCAGTGAAATAGGTCGGGACAGGGTGATAGGCTACACCTTC CASSEIGRDRVIGYTF
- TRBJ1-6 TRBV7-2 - TGTGCCAGCAGCTTGATGGACAGACCAAATTCACCCCTCCACTTT CASSLMDRPNSPLHF
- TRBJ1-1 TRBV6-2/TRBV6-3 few TGTGCCAGCAGTCAGGGAACTGAAGCTTTCTTT CASSQGTEAFF
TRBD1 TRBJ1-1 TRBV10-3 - TGTGCCACGGGACAGGGGCCCGGGGAGACTGAAGCTTTCTTT CATGQGPGETEAFF
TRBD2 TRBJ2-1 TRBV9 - TGTGCCAGCAGCGTAGTTTCTAGCGGAAATGAGCAGTTCTTC CASSVVSSGNEQFF
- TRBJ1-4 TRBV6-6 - TGTGCCAGCAGTTACATAGAGGCAACTAATGAAAAACTGTTTTTT CASSYIEATNEKLFF
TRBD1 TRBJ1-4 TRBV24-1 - TGTGCCACCAGTGATTTGCCGTCCCGGGACAGGGGCGGTAGTAATGAAAAACTGTTTTTT CATSDLPSRDRGGSNEKLFF
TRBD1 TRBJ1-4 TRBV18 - TGTGCCAGCTCACCACCGAATAGCCGGGACAGGGGAAGCGAAAAACTGTTTTTT CASSPPNSRDRGSEKLFF
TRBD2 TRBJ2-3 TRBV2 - TGTGCCAGCAGCGATCCTGGGCTAGCGGGGGGGCATGATACGCAGTATTTT CASSDPGLAGGHDTQYF
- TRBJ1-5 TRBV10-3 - TGTGCCATCAGTGCGGGATTCCATCAGCCCCAGCATTTT CAISAGFHQPQHF
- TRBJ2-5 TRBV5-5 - TGTGCCAGCAGCTTGGGAGGCCGGCAGCGCGAGACCCAGTACTTC CASSLGGRQRETQYF
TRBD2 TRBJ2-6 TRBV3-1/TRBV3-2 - TGTGCCAGCAGCCCCCGGCTAGCGGGGGGGGGCGGGGCCAACGTCCTGACTTTC CASSPRLAGGGGANVLTF
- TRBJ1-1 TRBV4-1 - TGCGCCAGCAGCCAAGGCCTAATCCCCGGGACTGAAGCTTTCTTT CASSQGLIPGTEAFF
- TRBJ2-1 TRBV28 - TGTGCCAGCATCGCCAGGGGCGCTTACAATGAGCAGTTCTTC CASIARGAYNEQFF
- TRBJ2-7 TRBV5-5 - TGTGCCAGCAGCTTGGGCCCTGACAGGAGCTCCTACGAGCAGTACTTC CASSLGPDRSSYEQYF
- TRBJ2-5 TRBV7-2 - TGTGCCAGCAGCCCTTCAGGGCTGAAAGAGACCCAGTACTTC CASSPSGLKETQYF
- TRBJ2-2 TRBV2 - TGTGCCAGCAGTGAAACTGAGGGAGAGTTCACCGGGGAGCTGTTTTTT CASSETEGEFTGELFF
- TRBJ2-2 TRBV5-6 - TGTGCCAGCAGCCCCGGGTTCGCGAACACCGGGGAGCTGTTTTTT CASSPGFANTGELFF
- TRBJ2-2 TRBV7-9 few TGTGCCAGCAGCTTAGACCACGGAGCAGTGGAGCTGTTTTTT CASSLDHGAVELFF
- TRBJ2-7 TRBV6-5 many TGTGCCAGCAGTTACTCGGACCGGAGGGACGAGCAGTACTTC CASSYSDRRDEQYF
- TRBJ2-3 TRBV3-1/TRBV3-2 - TGTGCCAGCAGCCAAGGTCCGGGGGTTGGGACAGATACGCAGTATTTT CASSQGPGVGTDTQYF
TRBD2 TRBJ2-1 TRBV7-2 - TGTGCCAGCCCGGATAGAGCGGGGGGTTATTGCGATGAGCAGTTCTTC CASPDRAGGYCDEQFF
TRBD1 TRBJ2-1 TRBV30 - TGTGCCTGGAGTTCTCCAGGGGGATCTTGGTTCTTC CAWSSPGGSWFF
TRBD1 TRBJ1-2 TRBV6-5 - TGTGCCAGCAGTCAACAGGGGGGTGGTGGCTACACCTTC CASSQQGGGGYTF
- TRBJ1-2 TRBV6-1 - TGTGCCAGCAGTGAAGGCACAACTAACTATGGCTACACCTTC CASSEGTTNYGYTF